The rows below give T cell receptor beta chains drawn from one sample of a study of blood T cell dynamics during melanoma immunotherapy. Clones were read by immunoSEQ multiplex PCR, and TCRdb kept only the in-frame ones, dropping some. The sample records approximately 11,000 clones, around 86% being singletons. Source: blood, taken from a patient treated with checkpoint blockade. The receptors derive from a human donor with melanoma. The CDR3 runs from the conserved cysteine through the conserved F or W. A D gene is named only where the DNA matches it firmly. Only some rows state a clone size, as once, few, many or a class for expanded clones.

TRBV25-1,-,14,TRBD2,TRBJ2-2,TGTGCCAGCACAAATCACGGGGGGACCGGGGAGCTGTTTTTT,CASTNHGGTGELFF
TRBV5-4,-,16,TRBD1,TRBJ2-2,TGTGCCAGCAGCCCGGGACAGTCAAAAGAGACCGGGGAGCTGTTTTTT,CASSPGQSKETGELFF
TRBV7-2,once,15,-,TRBJ2-5,TGTGCCAGCAGCTTAGGAAACCAGGGGCGAGAGACCCAGTACTTC,CASSLGNQGRETQYF
TRBV7-2,-,15,-,TRBJ1-1,TGTGCCAGCAGCGAAGGGGGAAGTTTTAACACTGAAGCTTTCTTT,CASSEGGSFNTEAFF
TRBV5-1,-,15,-,TRBJ2-1,TGCGCCAGCAGCTTGGTGGGGGGCTCCTACAATGAGCAGTTCTTC,CASSLVGGSYNEQFF
TRBV2,-,15,-,TRBJ2-5,TGTGCCAGCAGTGATCATGGGCGGGGTCGGGAGACCCAGTACTTC,CASSDHGRGRETQYF
TRBV9,-,16,TRBD1,TRBJ2-2,TGTGCCAGCAGCGTAGCGCACAGGGGGCACACCGGGGAGCTGTTTTTT,CASSVAHRGHTGELFF
TRBV19,-,14,-,TRBJ1-2,TGTGCCAGTAGTATTGACAAGGGAGGCTATGGCTACACCTTC,CASSIDKGGYGYTF
TRBV5-1,-,15,-,TRBJ2-7,TGCGCCAGCAGCCGGGCTGAGGGAAATTCCTACGAGCAGTACTTC,CASSRAEGNSYEQYF
TRBV19,-,15,-,TRBJ1-1,TGTGCCAGTAAGGGAGGGTTCGATGGGAACACTGAAGCTTTCTTT,CASKGGFDGNTEAFF
TRBV5-1,-,16,-,TRBJ2-6,TGCGCCAGCAGCTTGGCGGGGAGCTCTGGGGCCAACGTCCTGACTTTC,CASSLAGSSGANVLTF
TRBV7-9,-,15,-,TRBJ1-2,TGTGCCAGCAGCTTAGCCGAAGCTCCTAACTATGGCTACACCTTC,CASSLAEAPNYGYTF
TRBV7-9,-,16,TRBD1,TRBJ1-2,TGTGCCAGCAGCGTAACTTCCGGGACAGTCAACTATGGCTACACCTTC,CASSVTSGTVNYGYTF
TRBV11-2,-,14,TRBD1,TRBJ1-4,TGTGCCAGCAGCCCGACAGGGGCTAATGAAAAACTGTTTTTT,CASSPTGANEKLFF
TRBV11-2,-,12,-,TRBJ2-5,TGTGCCAGCAGCTTAGGTTCAGAGACCCAGTACTTC,CASSLGSETQYF
TRBV11-2,-,18,TRBD1,TRBJ2-2,TGTGCCAGCAGCTTAGATCCGACAGGGGGGGGAAACACCGGGGAGCTGTTTTTT,CASSLDPTGGGNTGELFF
TRBV27,-,15,TRBD2,TRBJ2-7,TGTGCCAGCAGTCCCTTAGGCGGGGGGGCCTACGAGCAGTACTTC,CASSPLGGGAYEQYF
TRBV4-3,-,17,TRBD2,TRBJ2-1,TGCGCCAGCAGCCAGCAACCTCCGGGACTAGCGCAAAATGAGCAGTTCTTC,CASSQQPPGLAQNEQFF
TRBV19,-,15,TRBD1,TRBJ1-1,TGTGCCAGTAGTTCGCCGGGACAGGGGGCGGCTGAAGCTTTCTTT,CASSSPGQGAAEAFF
TRBV6-6,-,13,-,TRBJ1-1,TGTGCCAGCAGTCTCCGTTACGGCACTGAAGCTTTCTTT,CASSLRYGTEAFF
TRBV18,-,15,-,TRBJ2-2,TGTGCCAGCTCACCTAACCAGCCGAACACCGGGGAGCTGTTTTTT,CASSPNQPNTGELFF
TRBV7-2,-,13,-,TRBJ1-6,TGTGCCAGCAGCCCCACGACAGTAGCACCCCTCCACTTT,CASSPTTVAPLHF
TRBV11-2,once,12,-,TRBJ1-1,TGTGCCAGCAGCTTAGAGGGGTGGTCAGCTTTCTTT,CASSLEGWSAFF
TRBV5-5,-,13,-,TRBJ2-5,TGTGCCAGCAGCGGGGAGGACCAAGAGACCCAGTACTTC,CASSGEDQETQYF
TRBV5-4,-,16,TRBD1,TRBJ1-6,TGTGCCAGCAGCCCGGGACAGGGGGCTAATAATTCACCCCTCCACTTT,CASSPGQGANNSPLHF
TRBV7-9,few,13,-,TRBJ1-1,TGTGCCAGCAGCCTAGAGGGCCAGGCTGAAGCTTTCTTT,CASSLEGQAEAFF
TRBV5-8,-,16,TRBD1,TRBJ2-6,TGTGCCGGGGCCGGGACAGGGTACTCTGGGGCCAACGTCCTGACTTTC,CAGAGTGYSGANVLTF
TRBV19,-,13,-,TRBJ2-2,TGTGCCAGTGTCGACACGAACACCGGGGAGCTGTTTTTT,CASVDTNTGELFF
TRBV7-2,-,14,-,TRBJ1-1,TGTGCCAGCAGCTTAGTAGGGAGAGGCACTGAAGCTTTCTTT,CASSLVGRGTEAFF
TRBV5-1,-,16,TRBD2,TRBJ2-2,TGCGCCAGCAGCCCGCCTAGCGGGGGGGCCTCCGGGGAGCTGTTTTTT,CASSPPSGGASGELFF
TRBV5-1,once,17,TRBD2,TRBJ2-1,TGCGCCAGCAGCACCGGGACTAGCGGGGGGGTATACAATGAGCAGTTCTTC,CASSTGTSGGVYNEQFF
TRBV11-2,once,14,-,TRBJ1-4,TGTGCCAGCAGCCTCGGGGGGACTAATGAAAAACTGTTTTTT,CASSLGGTNEKLFF
TRBV7-9,-,14,TRBD1,TRBJ1-3,TGTGCCAGCAGCTTAACAGGGGACGGAAACACCATATATTTT,CASSLTGDGNTIYF
TRBV19,-,15,TRBD1,TRBJ1-2,TGTGCCAGTAGAAGTGGACAGGGCGAAAACTATGGCTACACCTTC,CASRSGQGENYGYTF
TRBV6-6,-,15,-,TRBJ1-5,TGTGCCAGCAGTTACTCGGTCAGGGCCCATCAGCCCCAGCATTTT,CASSYSVRAHQPQHF
TRBV7-9,-,14,-,TRBJ1-2,TGTGCCAGCAGCTTAGCGTTGGGGCACTATGGCTACACCTTC,CASSLALGHYGYTF
TRBV30,-,17,TRBD1,TRBJ1-1,TGTGCCTGGAGTGTACCCGGGACAGCGTTCGGGGGCACTGAAGCTTTCTTT,CAWSVPGTAFGGTEAFF
TRBV2,-,13,TRBD1,TRBJ1-1,TGTGCCAGCAGGAAGGGGGCAAACACTGAAGCTTTCTTT,CASRKGANTEAFF
TRBV2,few,13,-,TRBJ1-5,TGTGCCAGCCGCCGACAGACGAATCAGCCCCAGCATTTT,CASRRQTNQPQHF
TRBV11-2,-,10,-,TRBJ2-7,TGTGCCAGCAGCCAAAACGAGCAGTACTTC,CASSQNEQYF
TRBV18,-,14,-,TRBJ1-4,TGTGCCAGCTCACCGCAGGGAGGACGTGAAAAACTGCTTTTT,CASSPQGGREKLLF
TRBV7-7,-,14,TRBD2,TRBJ2-3,TGTGCTAGCAGCTTCGGCGGGGGGATAGATACGCAGTATTTT,CASSFGGGIDTQYF
TRBV10-2,-,18,TRBD1,TRBJ2-2,TGCGCCAGCAGTGACCGACTCGGGACAGGGGACTCCACCGGGGAGCTGTTTTTT,CASSDRLGTGDSTGELFF
TRBV6-1,once,17,TRBD2,TRBJ2-3,TGTGCCAGCAGTGTCCGGGAGGGGGGACTAAGCGCAGATACGCAGTATTTT,CASSVREGGLSADTQYF
TRBV4-3,-,13,-,TRBJ2-7,TGCGCCAGCAGCCAGTCGAAGGGCTACGAGCAGTACTTC,CASSQSKGYEQYF
TRBV5-1,-,17,TRBD2,TRBJ2-3,TGCGCCAGCAGCTTCAGGACTAGCGGGGGGGCCGGAGATACGCAGTATTTT,CASSFRTSGGAGDTQYF
TRBV4-3,-,15,-,TRBJ1-5,TGCGCCAGCAGCCAAGGGTATCAGGGTGCAGGGCCCCAGCATTTT,CASSQGYQGAGPQHF
TRBV2,-,15,TRBD2,TRBJ2-3,TGTGCCAGCAGTGTAGCGGGGGGGCGGAGAGATACGCAGTATTTT,CASSVAGGRRDTQYF
TRBV7-9,-,14,-,TRBJ1-5,TGTGCCAGCAGCCGGGATGGGAGCAATCAGCCCCAGCATTTT,CASSRDGSNQPQHF
TRBV29-1,once,13,-,TRBJ1-2,TGCAGCGTCCCTAGGAAGGGCGGTTATGGCTACACCTTC,CSVPRKGGYGYTF
TRBV7-8,few,15,-,TRBJ1-6,TGTGCCAGCAGCTCCTCCGGGACGCGGAATTCACCCCTCCACTTT,CASSSSGTRNSPLHF
TRBV7-2,-,15,-,TRBJ2-7,TGTGCCAGCAGCTTAGGCCCGGACAGTACCTACGAGCAGTACTTC,CASSLGPDSTYEQYF
TRBV19,-,15,-,TRBJ1-2,TGTGCCAGTAGTATTCCCGGGGTGAAGGCTATCGGCTACACCTTC,CASSIPGVKAIGYTF